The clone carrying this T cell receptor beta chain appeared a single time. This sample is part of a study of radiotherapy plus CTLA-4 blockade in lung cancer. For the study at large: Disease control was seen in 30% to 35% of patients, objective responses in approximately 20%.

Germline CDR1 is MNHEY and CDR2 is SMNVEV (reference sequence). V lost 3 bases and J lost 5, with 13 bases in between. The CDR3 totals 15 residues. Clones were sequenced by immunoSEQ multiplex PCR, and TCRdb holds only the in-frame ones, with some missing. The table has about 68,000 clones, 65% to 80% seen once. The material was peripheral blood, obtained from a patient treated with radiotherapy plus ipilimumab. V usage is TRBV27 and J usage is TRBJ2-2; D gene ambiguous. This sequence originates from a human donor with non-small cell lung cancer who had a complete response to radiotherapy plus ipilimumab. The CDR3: CASSFWSSLTGELFF. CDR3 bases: TGTGCCAGCAGTTTCTGGTCTAGTCTTACCGGGGAGCTGTTTTTT.